This is a list of T cell receptor beta chains from one sample in a study of identical twins. TCRdb analysed the 5' RACE reads with MiXCR anew, one entry per CDR3 protein. The table records about 790,000 distinct CDR3 sequences, about 18% of them present only once. These data also formed part of another study, on T cells expressing NK-cell markers.

Sequencing input: PBMCs. The origin of the receptors is a woman younger than 35 in good health. Both conserved end residues are part of each CDR3. The order of the fields is clone size, D gene, J gene, V gene, CDR3 DNA, CDR3 protein. D genes are given only for firm matches. Clone size is stated in some rows and not others, as once, few, many or a class when expanded.

clone_size: NA; d_call: NA; j_call: TRBJ2-7; v_call: TRBV5-1; cdr3_nt: TGCGCCAGCAGCCCGGACTGGGGAGCCTACGAGCAGTACTTC; cdr3_aa: CASSPDWGAYEQYF
clone_size: few; d_call: NA; j_call: TRBJ2-1; v_call: TRBV29-1; cdr3_nt: TGCAGCGTCGAGAGACCGACTGATAACAATGAGCAGTTCTTC; cdr3_aa: CSVERPTDNNEQFF
clone_size: few; d_call: TRBD2; j_call: TRBJ2-1; v_call: TRBV5-1; cdr3_nt: TGCGCCAGCTCGACCGGGACTAGGCCCTTAGGGGGTGAGCAGTTCTTC; cdr3_aa: CASSTGTRPLGGEQFF
clone_size: NA; d_call: TRBD1; j_call: TRBJ2-1; v_call: TRBV5-1; cdr3_nt: TGCGCCAGCAGCTTCCGGGACAGAGGAGATGAGCAGTTCTTC; cdr3_aa: CASSFRDRGDEQFF
clone_size: NA; d_call: NA; j_call: TRBJ2-5; v_call: TRBV4-2; cdr3_nt: TGTGCCAGCAGCCAAGGGGCGACTGGGCAAGAGACCCAGTACTTC; cdr3_aa: CASSQGATGQETQYF
clone_size: NA; d_call: NA; j_call: TRBJ2-3; v_call: TRBV6-1; cdr3_nt: TGTGCCAGCAAGAACGCCCTCGGGGATACGCAGTATTTT; cdr3_aa: CASKNALGDTQYF
clone_size: NA; d_call: TRBD1; j_call: TRBJ2-7; v_call: TRBV7-9; cdr3_nt: TGTGCCAGCAGCCCAGGGACAGGGGGTGACTACGAGCAGTACTTC; cdr3_aa: CASSPGTGGDYEQYF
clone_size: many; d_call: NA; j_call: TRBJ2-3; v_call: TRBV12-3/TRBV12-4; cdr3_nt: TGTGCCAGCAGTCCTTACAGCCCCCGTGATACGCAGTATTTT; cdr3_aa: CASSPYSPRDTQYF
clone_size: few; d_call: NA; j_call: TRBJ2-1; v_call: TRBV12-3/TRBV12-4; cdr3_nt: TGTGCCAGCAGCACCCCTCCCCCCCGTAAAGGGGGCTACAATGAGCAGTTCTTC; cdr3_aa: CASSTPPPRKGGYNEQFF
clone_size: few; d_call: NA; j_call: TRBJ2-2; v_call: TRBV4-2; cdr3_nt: TGTGCCAGCAGCCTTACAGGGGCGGGGACCGGGGAGCTGTTTTTT; cdr3_aa: CASSLTGAGTGELFF
clone_size: few; d_call: NA; j_call: TRBJ1-3; v_call: TRBV20-1; cdr3_nt: TGCAGTGCTCGTACTGGTCCTGGAAACACCATATATTTT; cdr3_aa: CSARTGPGNTIYF
clone_size: few; d_call: NA; j_call: TRBJ2-5; v_call: TRBV5-1; cdr3_nt: TGCGCCAGCAGCGGCTCGGCACTTCCCTGGGAGACCCAGTACTTC; cdr3_aa: CASSGSALPWETQYF
clone_size: NA; d_call: NA; j_call: TRBJ2-1; v_call: TRBV6-2/TRBV6-3; cdr3_nt: TGTGCCAGCAGTTCTTCACCGTTGGGGACCGAGCAGTTCTTC; cdr3_aa: CASSSSPLGTEQFF
clone_size: NA; d_call: TRBD2; j_call: TRBJ2-1; v_call: TRBV27; cdr3_nt: TGTGCCACCTGTTCTAGCGGGGGGACTAATGAGCAGTTCTTC; cdr3_aa: CATCSSGGTNEQFF
clone_size: NA; d_call: NA; j_call: TRBJ2-7; v_call: TRBV11-2; cdr3_nt: TGTGCCAGCAGCTTAACGACGGGGTCCTACGAGCAGTACTTC; cdr3_aa: CASSLTTGSYEQYF
clone_size: once; d_call: TRBD2; j_call: TRBJ2-7; v_call: TRBV18; cdr3_nt: TGTGCCAGCTCACCATCAAGCGGGGGCATCTACGAGCAGTACTTC; cdr3_aa: CASSPSSGGIYEQYF
clone_size: many; d_call: NA; j_call: TRBJ1-6; v_call: TRBV11-3; cdr3_nt: TGTGCCAGCAGCCCCGGGCCTAATTCACCCCTCCACTTT; cdr3_aa: CASSPGPNSPLHF
clone_size: few; d_call: TRBD2; j_call: TRBJ2-3; v_call: TRBV5-1; cdr3_nt: TGCGCCAGCAGCCCACGGACTAGCCCCACAGATACGCAGTATTTT; cdr3_aa: CASSPRTSPTDTQYF
clone_size: NA; d_call: NA; j_call: TRBJ2-3; v_call: TRBV11-2; cdr3_nt: TGTGCCAGCAGCTTAGTCCAAAGAAGGCAGTATTTT; cdr3_aa: CASSLVQRRQYF
clone_size: NA; d_call: NA; j_call: TRBJ2-3; v_call: TRBV12-3/TRBV12-4; cdr3_nt: TGTGCCAGCAGGTACCAGGTCGGGGATACGCAGTATTTT; cdr3_aa: CASRYQVGDTQYF
clone_size: NA; d_call: NA; j_call: TRBJ1-2; v_call: TRBV7-9; cdr3_nt: TGTGCCAGCAGTTTCCAAGCGGTTGGCTACACCTTC; cdr3_aa: CASSFQAVGYTF
clone_size: NA; d_call: TRBD2; j_call: TRBJ2-3; v_call: TRBV12-3/TRBV12-4; cdr3_nt: TGTGCCACCTTTAGCGGGGGGAACACAGATACGCAGTATTTT; cdr3_aa: CATFSGGNTDTQYF
clone_size: many; d_call: NA; j_call: TRBJ2-5; v_call: TRBV12-3/TRBV12-4; cdr3_nt: TGTGCCAGCAGTCCTACCTATGTAACGGGGGAGACCCAGTACTTC; cdr3_aa: CASSPTYVTGETQYF
clone_size: NA; d_call: NA; j_call: TRBJ1-2; v_call: TRBV12-3/TRBV12-4; cdr3_nt: TGTGCCAGCAGTTTGGATATCATTGTAGGGGCGGGCTATGGCTACACCTTC; cdr3_aa: CASSLDIIVGAGYGYTF
clone_size: few; d_call: NA; j_call: TRBJ1-1; v_call: TRBV12-3/TRBV12-4; cdr3_nt: TGTGCCAGCAGATTAATACACCCGAGGGGTGAAGCTTTCTTT; cdr3_aa: CASRLIHPRGEAFF
clone_size: few; d_call: NA; j_call: TRBJ2-1; v_call: TRBV20-1; cdr3_nt: TGCAGTGCTAGAGAACCTAGGGACACTTACGACAATGAGCAGTTCTTC; cdr3_aa: CSAREPRDTYDNEQFF
clone_size: NA; d_call: NA; j_call: TRBJ2-3; v_call: TRBV12-3/TRBV12-4; cdr3_nt: TGTGCCAGCAGTTTTTCGTCCGGTACGCAGTATTTT; cdr3_aa: CASSFSSGTQYF
clone_size: few; d_call: NA; j_call: TRBJ2-3; v_call: TRBV20-1; cdr3_nt: TGCAGTGCCCCACCAGGCGGTAGTGGGGCAGATACGCAGTATTTT; cdr3_aa: CSAPPGGSGADTQYF
clone_size: few; d_call: NA; j_call: TRBJ2-3; v_call: TRBV21-1; cdr3_nt: TGTGCCAGCAGCAAAGCGGGGACAGGTCTTAAGGATACGCAGTATTTT; cdr3_aa: CASSKAGTGLKDTQYF
clone_size: few; d_call: NA; j_call: TRBJ1-1; v_call: TRBV5-1; cdr3_nt: TGCGCCAGCAGCCCGTGGACAGATGGGAACACTGAAGCTTTCTTT; cdr3_aa: CASSPWTDGNTEAFF
clone_size: many; d_call: NA; j_call: TRBJ2-7; v_call: TRBV6-1; cdr3_nt: TGTGCCAGCAAGATGGGCAGGGGTACCTACGAGCAGTACTTC; cdr3_aa: CASKMGRGTYEQYF
clone_size: many; d_call: NA; j_call: TRBJ1-2; v_call: TRBV5-1; cdr3_nt: TGCGCCAGCAGCTTGACAGGGTCTTATGGCTACACCTTC; cdr3_aa: CASSLTGSYGYTF
clone_size: few; d_call: NA; j_call: TRBJ2-7; v_call: TRBV7-3; cdr3_nt: TGTGCCAGCAGCTCCGAAACACAGGCCTACGAGCAGTACTTC; cdr3_aa: CASSSETQAYEQYF
clone_size: many; d_call: NA; j_call: TRBJ2-5; v_call: TRBV3-1; cdr3_nt: TGTGCCAGCAGCCAACTCGGGGAGACCCAGTACTTC; cdr3_aa: CASSQLGETQYF
clone_size: NA; d_call: NA; j_call: TRBJ2-5; v_call: TRBV7-8; cdr3_nt: TGTGCCAGCAGCCCCATCCCGTCCGTGGAGACCCAGTACTTC; cdr3_aa: CASSPIPSVETQYF
clone_size: many; d_call: TRBD2; j_call: TRBJ2-1; v_call: TRBV24-1; cdr3_nt: TGTGCCACCAGTGATCCTGGACTAGCGGGAGATGAGCAGTTCTTC; cdr3_aa: CATSDPGLAGDEQFF
clone_size: few; d_call: NA; j_call: TRBJ1-1; v_call: TRBV6-1; cdr3_nt: TGTGCCAGCACGCGGGGAGGGAACACTGAAGCTTTCTTT; cdr3_aa: CASTRGGNTEAFF
clone_size: few; d_call: NA; j_call: TRBJ2-1; v_call: TRBV5-1; cdr3_nt: TGCGCCAGCAGCCCTACAATGGGCGGGGTCTACAATGAGCAGTTCTTC; cdr3_aa: CASSPTMGGVYNEQFF
clone_size: NA; d_call: TRBD2; j_call: TRBJ2-4; v_call: TRBV9; cdr3_nt: TGTGCCAGCAGCGTAGGAGGGACTAGCTTTGACATTCAGTACTTC; cdr3_aa: CASSVGGTSFDIQYF
clone_size: many; d_call: TRBD1; j_call: TRBJ1-1; v_call: TRBV20-1; cdr3_nt: TGCAGTGTTGCGACAGGGGAGAACACTGAAGCTTTCTTT; cdr3_aa: CSVATGENTEAFF
clone_size: few; d_call: NA; j_call: TRBJ2-5; v_call: TRBV27; cdr3_nt: TGTGCCAGCAGTCGTGAGCGTTACAGGGAGACCCAGTACTTC; cdr3_aa: CASSRERYRETQYF
clone_size: NA; d_call: NA; j_call: TRBJ2-1; v_call: TRBV3-1; cdr3_nt: TGTGCCAGCAGCCATCGACTAGGTTACAATGAGCAGTTCTTC; cdr3_aa: CASSHRLGYNEQFF
clone_size: NA; d_call: TRBD1; j_call: TRBJ1-5; v_call: TRBV5-1; cdr3_nt: TGCGCCAGCAGCTTAGGGCCCCGACAGGGCCAAAATCAGCCCCAGCATTTT; cdr3_aa: CASSLGPRQGQNQPQHF
clone_size: NA; d_call: TRBD2; j_call: TRBJ2-7; v_call: TRBV6-5; cdr3_nt: TGTGCCAGCAGTTACCGCATGGTGACTAGCGGGGCAACCTACGAGCAGTACTTC; cdr3_aa: CASSYRMVTSGATYEQYF
clone_size: NA; d_call: NA; j_call: TRBJ2-5; v_call: TRBV20-1; cdr3_nt: TGCAGTGCTAGGGAATCACCCTCCGGAAGGGCGAGGGAGACCCAGTACTTC; cdr3_aa: CSARESPSGRARETQYF
clone_size: few; d_call: NA; j_call: TRBJ2-2; v_call: TRBV7-9; cdr3_nt: TGTGCCAGCAGCTTAGAGACAGCGAGCGGGGAGCTGTTTTTT; cdr3_aa: CASSLETASGELFF
clone_size: NA; d_call: TRBD1; j_call: TRBJ2-1; v_call: TRBV5-1; cdr3_nt: TGCGCCAGCAGGACAGGGATAGGCTACAATGAGCAGTTCTTC; cdr3_aa: CASRTGIGYNEQFF
clone_size: many; d_call: TRBD2; j_call: TRBJ2-3; v_call: TRBV10-3; cdr3_nt: TGTGCCATCAGCCGAGAAGCGGGGGCGGGAGATACGCAGTATTTT; cdr3_aa: CAISREAGAGDTQYF
clone_size: NA; d_call: NA; j_call: TRBJ2-7; v_call: TRBV29-1; cdr3_nt: TGCAGCGTTGTGGACGGTCAGCGAGACTCTTCCTACGAGCAGTACTTC; cdr3_aa: CSVVDGQRDSSYEQYF
clone_size: few; d_call: TRBD1; j_call: TRBJ1-1; v_call: TRBV5-1; cdr3_nt: TGCGCCAGCAGCACTCAAGACAGGGCTGAAGCTTTCTTT; cdr3_aa: CASSTQDRAEAFF
clone_size: NA; d_call: NA; j_call: TRBJ1-2; v_call: TRBV12-3/TRBV12-4; cdr3_nt: TGTGCCAGCAGTTTAGGGGGGCGGGCAGGAGGCTACACCTTC; cdr3_aa: CASSLGGRAGGYTF
clone_size: once; d_call: NA; j_call: TRBJ2-2; v_call: TRBV4-3; cdr3_nt: TGCGCCAGCAGCCAAGCAGCCAGGAACACCGGGGAGCTGTTTTTT; cdr3_aa: CASSQAARNTGELFF
clone_size: few; d_call: NA; j_call: TRBJ1-1; v_call: TRBV12-3/TRBV12-4; cdr3_nt: TGTGCCAGCAGTTATACGGTCACTGAAGCTTTCTTT; cdr3_aa: CASSYTVTEAFF
clone_size: few; d_call: NA; j_call: TRBJ1-6; v_call: TRBV25-1; cdr3_nt: TGTGCCAGCAGTCCCTTTGGGCCTAATTCACCCCTCCACTTT; cdr3_aa: CASSPFGPNSPLHF